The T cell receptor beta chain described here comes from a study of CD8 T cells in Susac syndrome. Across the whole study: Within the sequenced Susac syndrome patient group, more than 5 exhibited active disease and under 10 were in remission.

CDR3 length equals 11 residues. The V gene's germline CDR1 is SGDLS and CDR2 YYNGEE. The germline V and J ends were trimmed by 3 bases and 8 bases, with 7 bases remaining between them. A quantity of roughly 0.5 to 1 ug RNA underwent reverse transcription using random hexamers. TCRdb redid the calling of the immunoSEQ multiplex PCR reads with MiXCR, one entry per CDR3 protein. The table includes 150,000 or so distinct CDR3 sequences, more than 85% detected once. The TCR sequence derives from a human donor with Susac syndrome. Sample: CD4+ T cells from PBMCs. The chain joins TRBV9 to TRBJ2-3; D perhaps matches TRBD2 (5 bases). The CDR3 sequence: CASSEGVTQYF. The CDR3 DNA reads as TGTGCCAGCAGCGAGGGAGTTACGCAGTATTTT.